This TCR beta chain was obtained from a study of OX40 agonist ivuxolimab in advanced cancers. Study outcomes and limitations: More expanded clones were found, on average, in CD8+ than in CD4+ T cells. The antigen specificity of the peripheral T cells (those that were expanded) was not determined.

Sequenced by immunoSEQ multiplex PCR; TCRdb stores in-frame clones only, minus some. The sample includes 82,000 or so clones, roughly 90% of them seen just once. On this clone: The antigen is unknown.

V shed 4 bases and J shed 6 bases, with 13 bases lying between them. The germline V gene encodes CDR1 SNHLY and CDR2 FYNNEI. The CDR3 covers 13 residues. The clonotype was recovered from an adult with an advanced solid tumor such as melanoma, head and neck, liver or kidney cancer. This sequence joins TRBV2 and TRBJ2-7, with D possibly being TRBD2 (5 bases). Sequences were derived from CD4+ or CD8+ T cells sorted from blood, sampled in a trial of the OX40 agonist ivuxolimab. The CDR3 region is CASSGFRTGEQYF. The CDR3 nucleotides read TGTGCCAGCAGTGGGTTTCGGACTGGCGAGCAGTACTTC.